This T cell receptor beta chain was captured by sequencing in a study of identical twins. Each CDR3 protein is one row after TCRdb ran MiXCR on the 5' RACE reads. Among around 1.7 million distinct CDR3 sequences, under 35% were seen once, and the ten largest hold about 0.25%. The receptor's source is a newborn girl in good health. What was sequenced was cord blood.

The CDR3: CASRIQGIQPQHF. CDR3 DNA sequence: TGTGCCAGCAGAATACAGGGGATCCAGCCCCAGCATTTT. V is TRBV12-3 or TRBV12-4 and J is TRBJ1-5; 7 nucleotides align to TRBD1. V trimming: 6 bases; J trimming: 7 bases; junction bases outside the gene matches: 6. CDR3 size: 13 residues.